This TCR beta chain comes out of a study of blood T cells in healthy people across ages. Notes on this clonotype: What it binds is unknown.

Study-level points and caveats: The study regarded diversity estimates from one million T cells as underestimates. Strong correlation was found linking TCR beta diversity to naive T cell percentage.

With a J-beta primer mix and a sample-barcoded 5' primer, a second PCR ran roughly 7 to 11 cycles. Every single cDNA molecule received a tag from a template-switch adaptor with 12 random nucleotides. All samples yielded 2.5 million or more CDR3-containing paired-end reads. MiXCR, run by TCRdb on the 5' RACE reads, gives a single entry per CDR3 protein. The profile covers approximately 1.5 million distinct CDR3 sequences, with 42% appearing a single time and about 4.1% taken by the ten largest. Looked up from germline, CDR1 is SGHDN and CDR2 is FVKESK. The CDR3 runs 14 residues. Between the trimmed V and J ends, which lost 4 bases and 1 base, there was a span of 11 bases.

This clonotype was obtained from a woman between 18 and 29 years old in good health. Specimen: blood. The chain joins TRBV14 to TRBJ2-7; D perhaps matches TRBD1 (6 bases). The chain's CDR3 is CASSPRQDSYEQYF. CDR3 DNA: TGTGCCAGCAGCCCGCGACAGGATTCCTACGAGCAGTACTTC.